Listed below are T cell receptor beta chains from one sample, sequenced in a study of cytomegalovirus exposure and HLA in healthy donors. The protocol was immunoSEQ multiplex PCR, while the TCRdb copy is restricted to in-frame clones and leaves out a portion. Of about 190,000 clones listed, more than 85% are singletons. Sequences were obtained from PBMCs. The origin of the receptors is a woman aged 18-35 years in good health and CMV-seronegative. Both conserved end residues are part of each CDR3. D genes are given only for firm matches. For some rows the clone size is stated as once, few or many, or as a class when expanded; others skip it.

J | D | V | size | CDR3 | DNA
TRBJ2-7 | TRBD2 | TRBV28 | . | CASNPSTSGIYEQYF | TGTGCCAGCAACCCAAGCACTAGCGGGATCTACGAGCAGTACTTC
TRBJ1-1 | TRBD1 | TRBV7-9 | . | CASSPGTGIWTEAFF | TGTGCCAGCAGCCCAGGGACAGGGATATGGACTGAAGCTTTCTTT
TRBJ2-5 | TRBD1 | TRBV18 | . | CASSPQDRGPKYF | TGTGCCAGCTCACCCCAAGACAGGGGCCCAAAGTACTTC
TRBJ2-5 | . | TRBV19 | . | CASSPRRGETQYF | TGTGCCAGTAGTCCTCGCCGGGGGGAGACCCAGTACTTC
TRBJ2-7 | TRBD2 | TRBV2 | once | CATQLAEGYEQYF | TGTGCCACCCAACTAGCGGAGGGTTACGAGCAGTACTTC
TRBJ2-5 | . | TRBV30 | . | CAWTSGGETQYF | TGTGCCTGGACCTCGGGTGGAGAGACCCAGTACTTC
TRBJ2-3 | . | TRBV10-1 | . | CASAPVGVDTQYF | TGCGCCAGCGCCCCGGTAGGAGTCGATACGCAGTATTTT
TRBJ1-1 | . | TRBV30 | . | CAWSGGQAEAFF | TGTGCCTGGAGTGGGGGGCAGGCTGAAGCTTTCTTT
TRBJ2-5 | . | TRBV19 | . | CASSWSTHQETQYF | TGTGCCAGTAGTTGGAGCACCCACCAAGAGACCCAGTACTTC
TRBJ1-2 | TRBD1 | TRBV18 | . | CASSPQTGDYGYTF | TGTGCCAGCTCACCACAGACAGGGGACTATGGCTACACCTTC